This TCR beta chain was documented in a study of cytomegalovirus exposure and HLA in healthy donors. Findings of the study overall: For TCR beta chains, V- and J-gene trimming was later linked to a missense DCLRE1C variant. Analysis performed later found about 17,000 TCR beta sequences associated with HLA alleles at 0.05 false discovery rate.

Comment on this clone: Its antigen is undetermined.

Primers included in the PCR were 60 Vbeta and 13 Jbeta primers. The table came from immunoSEQ multiplex PCR; TCRdb's copy has only in-frame clones and leaves some out. The data contain some 160,000 clones, 60% to 85% of them singletons. The germline CDR1 and CDR2 sequences are SEHNR and FQNEAQ (reference sequence). This CDR3 region has 14 residues. V dropped 8 bases and J dropped 8 bases, with 16 bases sitting between them. The sequenced sample was PBMCs. This clonotype originated in a middle-aged woman in good health and CMV-seronegative. The genes are TRBV7-9 and TRBJ1-6, with D possibly matching TRBD1 (6 bases). The DNA of the CDR3 is TGTGCCAGCGGGAGGGGGAGTGTGGATTCACCCCTCCACTTT. Its translation is CASGRGSVDSPLHF. Variable domain in full (rest from reference TRBV7-9 and TRBJ1-6): DTGVSQNPRHKITKRGQNVTFRCDPISEHNRLYWYRQTLGQGPEFLTYFQNEAQLEKSRLLSDRFSAERPKGSFSTLEIQRTEQGDSAMYLCASGRGSVDSPLHFGNGTRLTVT.